This T cell receptor (beta chain) stems from a study of shared clonotypes between healthy human individuals. Germline V lookup: CDR1 WNHNN, CDR2 SYGVQD (reference sequence). The germline V and J ends were trimmed by 6 bases and 5 bases, with 13 bases remaining between them. The CDR3 has 14 residues. Clones were sequenced by immunoSEQ multiplex PCR, and TCRdb holds only the in-frame ones, with some missing. The repertoire holds about 770,000 clones, with over 60% as singletons. The chain uses TRBV10-1 and TRBJ1-4; D unclear. This receptor was obtained from a woman aged 30 to 39 in good health. Source material: memory CD4+ T cells sorted from blood. Indicated subset: CD45RA-negative fraction. In nucleotides, the CDR3 is TGCGCCAGCAGATTCAATCATAAAAATGAAAAACTGTTTTTT. Amino acid sequence: CASRFNHKNEKLFF.